The rows below give T cell receptor beta chains drawn from one sample of a study of lymphopenia after photon versus proton radiotherapy. Profiled with immunoSEQ multiplex PCR; TCRdb holds only in-frame clones, not every one. The table records about 160,000 clones, around nine tenths of them present only once. Source: peripheral blood, taken from a patient treated with photon-based radiotherapy. The receptor set was obtained from a man aged 50-59 years with gastric cancer. The CDR3 runs from the conserved cysteine through the conserved F or W. Rows may omit the clone size; those that give it use once, few, many or a size class.

v_call	j_call	clone_size	cdr3_aa
TRBV5-1	TRBJ2-7	.	CASSLAAGVSYEQYF
TRBV25-1	TRBJ1-3	.	CASSPVGSSGNTIYF
TRBV5-6	TRBJ2-2	.	CASSLGASGSTGELFF
TRBV6-5	TRBJ2-3	once	CASSYDRGGGDTQYF
TRBV18	TRBJ1-1	.	CASSPNMNTEAFF
TRBV5-5	TRBJ2-2	once	CASSPGVSTGELFF
TRBV7-2	TRBJ2-5	.	CASSRGPAQETQYF
TRBV6-6	TRBJ2-2	.	CASSSSNTGELFF
TRBV28	TRBJ2-7	.	CASSYVWGSEQYF
TRBV19	TRBJ1-5	once	CASSTWDPARNQPQHF
TRBV10-3	TRBJ1-4	.	CAIRQIEAEKLFF
TRBV6-5	TRBJ2-5	.	CASSSFRHSQETQYF
TRBV19	TRBJ2-7	few	CASSLSGEKYF
TRBV23-1	TRBJ2-7	.	CASSQSRGDSSYEQYF
TRBV7-9	TRBJ1-1	.	CASSAGKYIEEAFF
TRBV7-9	TRBJ2-1	.	CASSLGTGLARGGEQFF
TRBV5-6	TRBJ2-5	once	CASSFERTSGSQTQYF
TRBV6-1	TRBJ2-1	.	CASSEIGIWDEQFF
TRBV30	TRBJ2-2	.	CAWKRGNTGELFF
TRBV6-5	TRBJ1-2	.	CASSRTGVDYGYTF
TRBV6-5	TRBJ1-2	.	CASSYSNVVGYGYTF
TRBV5-1	TRBJ1-5	.	CASSQMGGGQPQHF
TRBV4-1	TRBJ2-2	few	CASSQAGITGELFF
TRBV18	TRBJ2-5	.	CASSPYTSGASQETQYF
TRBV5-4	TRBJ2-1	.	CASSLAGSSYNEQFF
TRBV19	TRBJ1-1	.	CASRGGGNTEAFF
TRBV30	TRBJ2-5	.	CAWKVGQAAETQYF
TRBV5-6	TRBJ2-7	.	CASSPGLAGSYEQYF
TRBV9	TRBJ1-3	.	CASSVAGLSGNTIYF
TRBV18	TRBJ1-4	few	CASSQGLSEKLFF
TRBV9	TRBJ2-7	once	CASSVSVFPGGFEQYF
TRBV6-1	TRBJ1-1	.	CASSEAQSLKNTEAFF
TRBV5-6	TRBJ2-7	.	CASSLGHPSSYEQYF
TRBV13	TRBJ2-7	.	CASSTTGEEGYEQYF